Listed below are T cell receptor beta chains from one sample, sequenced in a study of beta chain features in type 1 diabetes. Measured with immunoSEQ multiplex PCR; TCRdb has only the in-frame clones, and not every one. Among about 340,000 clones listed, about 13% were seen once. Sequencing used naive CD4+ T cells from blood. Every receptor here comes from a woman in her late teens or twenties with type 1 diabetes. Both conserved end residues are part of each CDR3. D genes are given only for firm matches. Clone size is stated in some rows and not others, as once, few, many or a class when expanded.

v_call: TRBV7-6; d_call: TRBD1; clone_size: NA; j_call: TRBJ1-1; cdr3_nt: TGTGCCAGCAGCCAACGGACAGGGAGGGCGAACACTGAAGCTTTCTTT; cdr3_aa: CASSQRTGRANTEAFF
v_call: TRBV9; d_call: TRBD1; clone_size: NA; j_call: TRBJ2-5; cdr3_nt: TGTGCCAGCAGCGTAGACGGACAGGGGGCCCAGTACTTC; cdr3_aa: CASSVDGQGAQYF
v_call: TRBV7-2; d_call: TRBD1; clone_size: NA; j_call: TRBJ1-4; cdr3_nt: TGTGCCAGCCGGGGACAGGGAGAAAAACTGTTTTTT; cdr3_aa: CASRGQGEKLFF
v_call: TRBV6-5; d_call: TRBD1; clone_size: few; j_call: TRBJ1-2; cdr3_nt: TGTGCCAGCAGATCCTCGGGACAGGGCTATGGCTACACCTTC; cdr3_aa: CASRSSGQGYGYTF
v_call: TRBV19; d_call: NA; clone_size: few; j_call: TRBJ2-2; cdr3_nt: TGTGCCAGTAGAAGGGGCAATGGGGAGCTGTTTTTT; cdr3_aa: CASRRGNGELFF
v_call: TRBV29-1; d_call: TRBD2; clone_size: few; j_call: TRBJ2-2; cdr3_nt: TGCAGCGGACGACTAGCGGGAGGGACCGGGGAGCTGTTTTTT; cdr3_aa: CSGRLAGGTGELFF
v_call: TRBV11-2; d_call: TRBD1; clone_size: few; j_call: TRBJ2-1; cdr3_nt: TGTGCCAGCAGCACTAGACAGGGGACGGGGAATGAGCAGTTCTTC; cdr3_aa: CASSTRQGTGNEQFF
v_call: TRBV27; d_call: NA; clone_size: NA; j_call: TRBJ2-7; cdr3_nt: TGTGCCAGCAGCCCGACTGAGCTCTCCTACGAGCAGTACTTC; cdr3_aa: CASSPTELSYEQYF
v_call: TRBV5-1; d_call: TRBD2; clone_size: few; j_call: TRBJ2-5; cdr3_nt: TGCGCCAGCAGCTCGACCGGGACTAGTGGGGAGACCCAGTACTTC; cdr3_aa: CASSSTGTSGETQYF
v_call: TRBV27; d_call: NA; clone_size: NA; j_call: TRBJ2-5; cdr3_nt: TGTGCCAGCACACGGGGGGAGACCCAGTACTTC; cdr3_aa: CASTRGETQYF
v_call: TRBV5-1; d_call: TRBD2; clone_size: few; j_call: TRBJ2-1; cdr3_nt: TGCGCCAGCAGCTTGGTCGGGACTAGCGGGAGAGGCAACAATGAGCAGTTCTTC; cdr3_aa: CASSLVGTSGRGNNEQFF
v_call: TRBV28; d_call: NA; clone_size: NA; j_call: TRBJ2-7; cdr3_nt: TGTGCCAGCAGACCCCCGGGACTGCTATACGAGCAGTACTTC; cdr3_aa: CASRPPGLLYEQYF
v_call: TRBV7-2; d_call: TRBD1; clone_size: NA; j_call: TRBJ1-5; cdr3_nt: TGTGCCAGCAGCTTGACAGGGTCTCAGCCCCAGCATTTT; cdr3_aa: CASSLTGSQPQHF
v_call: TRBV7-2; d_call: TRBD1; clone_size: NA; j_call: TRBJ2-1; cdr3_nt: TGTGCCAGCAGGGCCGGGACAGGGATCGATGAGCAGTTCTTC; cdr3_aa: CASRAGTGIDEQFF
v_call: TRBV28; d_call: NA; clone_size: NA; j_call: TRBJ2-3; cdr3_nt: TGTGCCAGCAGTCCCTCCGGTCTAGATACGCAGTATTTT; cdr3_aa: CASSPSGLDTQYF
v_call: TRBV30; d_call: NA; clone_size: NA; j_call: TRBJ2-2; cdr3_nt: TGTGCCTGGAGTGTTAGTTTAGGGGGCACCGGGGAGCTGTTTTTT; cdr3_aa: CAWSVSLGGTGELFF
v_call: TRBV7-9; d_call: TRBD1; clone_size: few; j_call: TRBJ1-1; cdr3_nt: TGTGCCAGCAGCTGGCCGGGACAGGGCTTGAGTGAAGCTTTCTTT; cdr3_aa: CASSWPGQGLSEAFF
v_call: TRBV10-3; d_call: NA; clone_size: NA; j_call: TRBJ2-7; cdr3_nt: TGTGCCATCAGTGAGCCGGGGGTCTACGAGCAGTACTTC; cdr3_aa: CAISEPGVYEQYF
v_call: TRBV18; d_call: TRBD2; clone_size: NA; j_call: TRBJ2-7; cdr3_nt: TGTGCCAGCTCACCACCGGGGACTAGCGGGAGCTACGAGCAGTACTTC; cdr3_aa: CASSPPGTSGSYEQYF
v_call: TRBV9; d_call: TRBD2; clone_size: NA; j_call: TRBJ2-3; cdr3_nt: TGTGCCAGCAGCGTAGCGGCGGGAGGCCAGCCAGATACGCAGTATTTT; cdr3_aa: CASSVAAGGQPDTQYF
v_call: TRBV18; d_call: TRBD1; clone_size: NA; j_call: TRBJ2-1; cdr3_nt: TGTGCCAGCTCGTTTGGACAGGGGTCCTACAATGAGCAGTTCTTC; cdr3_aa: CASSFGQGSYNEQFF
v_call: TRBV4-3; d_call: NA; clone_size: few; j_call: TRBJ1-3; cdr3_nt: TGCGCCAGCAGCCAAGAATACGTCGACAGCACCTCTGGAAACACCATATATTTT; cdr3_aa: CASSQEYVDSTSGNTIYF
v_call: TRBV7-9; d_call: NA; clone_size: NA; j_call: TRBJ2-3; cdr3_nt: TGTGCCAGCAGCTTAGGGGCATCTAGCACAGATACGCAGTATTTT; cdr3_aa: CASSLGASSTDTQYF
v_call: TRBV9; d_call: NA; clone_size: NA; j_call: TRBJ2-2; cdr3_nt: TGTGCCAGCAGCGCAGGACTAACGAACACCGGGGAGCTGTTTTTT; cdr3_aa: CASSAGLTNTGELFF
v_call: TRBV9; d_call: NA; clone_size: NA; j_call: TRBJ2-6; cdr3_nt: TGTGCCAGCAGCGTAGGGGCAGGATCCTTGGGGGCCAACGTCCTGACTTTC; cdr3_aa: CASSVGAGSLGANVLTF
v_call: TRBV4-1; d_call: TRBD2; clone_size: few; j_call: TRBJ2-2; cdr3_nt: TGCGCCAGCAGCCAAGATCCCCCAGGACTAGCAGTGGAGCTGTTTTTT; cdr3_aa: CASSQDPPGLAVELFF
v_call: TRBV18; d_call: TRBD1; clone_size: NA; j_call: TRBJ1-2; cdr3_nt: TGTGCCAGCTCCCCCGGGACAGGGGACCCCTATGGCTACACCTTC; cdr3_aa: CASSPGTGDPYGYTF